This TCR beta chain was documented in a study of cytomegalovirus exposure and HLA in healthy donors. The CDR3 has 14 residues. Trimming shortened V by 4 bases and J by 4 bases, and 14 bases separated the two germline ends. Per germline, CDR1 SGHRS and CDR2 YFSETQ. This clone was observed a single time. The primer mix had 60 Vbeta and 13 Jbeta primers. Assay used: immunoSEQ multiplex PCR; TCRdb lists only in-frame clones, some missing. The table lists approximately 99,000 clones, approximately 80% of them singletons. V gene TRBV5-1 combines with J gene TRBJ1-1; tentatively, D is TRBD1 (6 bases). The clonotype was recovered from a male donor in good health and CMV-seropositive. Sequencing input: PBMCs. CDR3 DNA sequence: TGCGCCAGCAGCCCATTGGGAGGGGGCACTGAAGCTTTCTTT. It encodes CASSPLGGGTEAFF.